Following are 26 T cell receptor beta chains from one sample sequenced in a study of CD8+ T cells in alopecia areata. Treatment: oral pan-JAK inhibitor, 5-10 mg twice daily. Reverse transcription of extracted RNA yielded cDNA, which provided the sequencing template. Using immunoSEQ multiplex PCR, the repertoire was profiled, and TCRdb retains in-frame clones only, with some absent. The table shows under 150,000 clones, with approximately 60% occurring only once. Sample: CD4+ T cells sorted from blood, taken at week 4, from a patient treated with tofacitinib. The receptors shown here come from a human donor with alopecia areata.

The genes are TRBV5-1 and TRBJ2-5; D unclear. The ends were cut back, 0 bases at V and 0 bases at J, with 6 bases in the middle. Germline V gene data show CDR1 as SGHRS and CDR2 as YFSETQ. CDR3 length equals 14 residues. CDR3: CASSLDKNQETQYF. In DNA form, the CDR3 reads TGCGCCAGCAGCTTGGACAAAAACCAAGAGACCCAGTACTTC.

This clone was observed a handful of times. The chain is built from TRBV14 and TRBJ2-7, with TRBD1 matching 8 bases. CDR3 length: 13 residues. Looked up from germline, CDR1 is SGHDN and CDR2 is FVKESK. The junction had 6 bases not matched to a gene; V was cut back by 4 bases and J by 7 bases. The CDR3 protein is CASSRTGKSEQYF. The CDR3 nucleotides read TGTGCCAGCAGCCGGACAGGGAAGAGTGAGCAGTACTTC. Using reference TRBV14 and TRBJ2-7 for the parts outside the CDR3, the full variable domain is EAGVTQFPSHSVIEKGQTVTLRCDPISGHDNLYWYRRVMGKEIKFLLHFVKESKQDESGMPNNRFLAERTGGTYSTLKVQPAELEDSGVYFCASSRTGKSEQYFGPGTRLTVT.

V and J are TRBV2 and TRBJ2-5; D unresolved. Trimming took off 4 bases at V and 4 bases at J, with 16 bases between the two ends. Germline V gives CDR1 SNHLY, CDR2 FYNNEI. The CDR3 extends over 15 amino acids. Written as DNA, the CDR3 is TGTGCCAGCAGTGGTCTTACTCCCATTTCAGAGACCCAGTACTTC. Its protein product is CASSGLTPISETQYF.

The chain joins TRBV7-9 to TRBJ2-5, with D tentatively TRBD2 (5 bases). This CDR3 region has 15 residues. V was trimmed by 4 bases and J by 3 bases, leaving 15 bases between them. The V gene's germline CDR1 is SEHNR and CDR2 FQNEAQ (reference sequence). The CDR3 sequence: CASSSGDLIEETQYF. The CDR3 bases are TGTGCCAGCAGCTCCGGGGATCTGATAGAAGAGACCCAGTACTTC.

This chain uses TRBV5-1 with TRBJ2-4; 13 nucleotides line up with TRBD2. V was pared by 4 bases and J by 3 bases, with 16 bases of the junction left unmatched. CDR3 size: 20 residues. CDR1 and CDR2 (germline): SGHRS, YFSETQ. CDR3 DNA: TGCGCCAGCAGCCTGGATCCCGGGACTAGCGGGACCAGGGGCAAAAACATTCAGTACTTC. Protein product: CASSLDPGTSGTRGKNIQYF. The full variable domain, rest sourced from reference TRBV5-1 and TRBJ2-4, is KAGVTQTPRYLIKTRGQQVTLSCSPISGHRSVSWYQQTPGQGLQFLFEYFSETQRNKGNFPGRFSGRQFSNSRSEMNVSTLELGDSALYLCASSLDPGTSGTRGKNIQYFGAGTRLSVL.

The genes are TRBV27 and TRBJ1-2; no firm D call. CDR1 is MNHEY and CDR2 is SMNVEV in the germline V gene (reference sequence). The germline V and J ends were trimmed by 6 bases and 2 bases, with 7 bases remaining between them. The CDR3 totals 12 residues. The CDR3 DNA reads TGTGCCAGCAGAGAAGGGAACTATGGCTACACCTTC. Protein: CASREGNYGYTF.

This sequence joins TRBV7-9 and TRBJ2-3; 9 bases are shared with TRBD2. Unmatched junction bases numbered 3, after V lost 3 bases and J lost 5 bases. The CDR3 is 14 amino acids. The germline gives CDR1 SEHNR, CDR2 FQNEAQ (reference sequence). As DNA, the CDR3 is TGTGCCAGCAGCTTCGGACTAGCGTTAGATACGCAGTATTTT. As protein: CASSFGLALDTQYF.

V is TRBV7-2 and J is TRBJ1-5; 8 bases align to TRBD1. Germline values: CDR1 SGHTA, CDR2 FQGNSA. The CDR3 has 15 residues. V dropped 6 bases and J dropped 0; count of bases not matched to a gene: 4. In DNA, the CDR3 is TGTGCCAGCAGTTACGACAGGGGTAGCAATCAGCCCCAGCATTTT. It translates to CASSYDRGSNQPQHF.

The chain employs TRBV30 and TRBJ2-5; D ambiguous. The germline V gene has CDR1 GTSNPN and CDR2 SVGIG (reference sequence). V was trimmed by 1 base and J by 6 bases, leaving 6 bases between them. The CDR3 is 11 residues long. The CDR3 sequence is CAWSGQQTQYF. The CDR3, as DNA: TGTGCCTGGAGTGGACAACAGACCCAGTACTTC.

The chain uses TRBV29-1 and TRBJ2-1; 8 bases align to TRBD1. Germline CDR1 SQVTM, CDR2 ANQGSEA. The ends lost 4 bases at V and 6 bases at J; junction bases unmatched: 11. There are 15 residues in the CDR3. This CDR3 is CSVGRWGTGRNEQFF. The CDR3 DNA sequence: TGCAGCGTTGGTAGATGGGGGACAGGCCGCAATGAGCAGTTCTTC.

The V call is TRBV7-2, the J call TRBJ1-1; D is ambiguous. This CDR3 is built from 12 residues. Germline-derived CDR1 and CDR2 are SGHTA and FQGNSA. V lost 3 bases to trimming and J lost 4 bases, with 6 bases between them. CDR3 in DNA: TGTGCCAGCAGCTTTCTTACCACTGAAGCTTTCTTT. Residues: CASSFLTTEAFF. Full variable domain (rest looked up from reference TRBV7-2 and TRBJ1-1): GAGVSQSPSNKVTEKGKDVELRCDPISGHTALYWYRQSLGQGLEFLIYFQGNSAPDKSGLPSDRFSAERTGGSVSTLTIQRTQQEDSAVYLCASSFLTTEAFFGQGTRLTVV.

Concerning this clone: The same CDR3 arises from other DNA sequences in this sample as well. The gene calls are TRBV10-3 and TRBJ2-3, with 7 bases aligning to TRBD1. CDR1 ENHRY and CDR2 SYGVKD come from the germline V gene. The CDR3 consists of 14 residues. The junction had 5 bases not matched to a gene; V was cut back by 6 bases and J by 2 bases. The chain's CDR3 is CAISSGQTTDTQYF. The CDR3 DNA reads as TGTGCCATCAGCTCGGGACAGACCACAGATACGCAGTATTTT.

The chain carries TRBV4-1 and TRBJ1-2; TRBD1 is a possible D gene (5 bases). V lost 4 bases to trimming and J lost 4 bases, with 13 bases between them. The CDR3 totals 14 residues. CDR1 and CDR2 (germline): MGHRA, YSYEKL. For the CDR3, the DNA is TGCGCCAGCAGCCCACGGGACCCACTCTATGGCTACACCTTC. This encodes CASSPRDPLYGYTF.

The rearrangement uses TRBV7-9 and TRBJ1-2; 8 bases are shared with TRBD1. Germline V gene lookup returns CDR1 SEHNR and CDR2 FQNEAQ (reference sequence). The CDR3 runs to 16 residues. Losses at the gene ends were 3 bases for V and 5 bases for J; bases not matched to a gene: 11. In DNA form, the CDR3 reads TGTGCCAGCAGCTTCCCAGAATTGACAGGGGTGTATGGCTACACCTTC. This codes for CASSFPELTGVYGYTF.

This clone has only a few counts. V is TRBV2 and J is TRBJ2-5, with unresolved D. The germline V and J ends were trimmed by 10 bases and 1 base, with 4 bases remaining between them. This CDR3 is built from 10 residues. Germline V gene lookup returns CDR1 SNHLY and CDR2 FYNNEI. CDR3 sequence: CATSQETQYF. CDR3 bases: TGTGCCACCTCCCAAGAGACCCAGTACTTC.

This chain connects TRBV5-1 to TRBJ1-5; no definite D call. This CDR3 has 15 residues. Germline V gives CDR1 SGHRS, CDR2 YFSETQ. Trimming pared 4 bases from V and 0 bases from J, leaving 11 bases between. CDR3 loop: CASSPTSNSNQPQHF. CDR3 bases: TGCGCCAGCAGCCCGACATCAAATAGCAATCAGCCCCAGCATTTT.

V usage is TRBV27 and J usage is TRBJ1-6; D unresolved. This CDR3 comprises 13 residues. Germline loops: CDR1 MNHEY, CDR2 SMNVEV (reference sequence). V was shortened by 8 bases and J by 8 bases, with 13 bases between the two germline ends. CDR3 amino acids: CASRWTGYSPLHF. The CDR3 bases are TGTGCCAGCCGATGGACGGGTTATTCACCCCTCCACTTT.

This clone was recorded a few times. The rearrangement links TRBV15 to TRBJ1-2; TRBD1 might be the D (6 bases). CDR1 and CDR2 (germline): LNHNV, YYDKDF (reference sequence). The CDR3 has 12 amino acids. V was clipped by 0 bases and J by 7 bases, with 6 bases between them. The CDR3 sequence is CATSREGAGYTF. CDR3 sequence (DNA): TGTGCCACCAGCAGAGAGGGGGCTGGCTACACCTTC.

The J gene is TRBJ1-5, the V gene TRBV29-1; TRBD1 matches at 7 bases. CDR3 length equals 16 residues. Germline assignment: CDR1 SQVTM and CDR2 ANQGSEA. The ends lost 4 bases at V and 5 bases at J; junction bases unmatched: 14. CDR3 DNA sequence: TGCAGCGTTGCAGAGACAGGGAGCGGTCGGGATCAGCCCCAGCATTTT. This encodes CSVAETGSGRDQPQHF.

The chain has TRBV12-2 and TRBJ1-6; the table's D call, TRBD1, was not checked against the DNA. TRBV12-2 is described as a pseudogene. This CDR3 comprises 14 residues. The CDR3 loop is CANSDSSYNSPLHF. CDR3 nucleotide sequence: TGTGCAAATAGTGACAGCTCCTATAATTCACCCCTCCACTTT.

This clone was seen only a few times. This chain connects TRBV6-4 to TRBJ1-3; D uncertain. The CDR3 length is 13 residues. Germline loops: CDR1 MRHNA, CDR2 SNTAGT. Trimming stripped 7 bases from V and 0 bases from J, with 7 bases between. The DNA for the CDR3 is TGTGCCAGCACCGTCTGCTCTGGAAACACCATATATTTT. Translating it yields CASTVCSGNTIYF.

The genes are TRBV29-1 and TRBJ2-5; 11 nucleotides line up with TRBD1. The DNA end is more similar to TRBJ2-7, so the J call may be wrong. The CDR3 has 12 amino acids. In germline, CDR1 is SQVTM, CDR2 ANQGSEA. CDR3 DNA: TGCAGCGCTTGGACAGGGGGCAACGAGCAGTACTTC. Translation gives CSAWTGGNEQYF.

This clone was counted a few times. The gene calls are TRBV5-6 and TRBJ2-5; 8 bases agree with TRBD1. With V trimmed by 4 bases and J by 1 base, 9 bases remained unmatched. Per germline, CDR1 SGHDT and CDR2 YYEEEE. CDR3 size: 16 residues. The CDR3 loop reads CASSRQTGVGQETQYF. The CDR3, as DNA: TGTGCCAGCAGCCGACAGACAGGGGTCGGCCAAGAGACCCAGTACTTC.

This clone has only a few counts. The rearrangement joins TRBV29-1 to TRBJ2-5; D unresolved. The length of the CDR3 is 14 residues. Germline V gene sequence: CDR1 SQVTM, CDR2 ANQGSEA. Trimming pared 3 bases from V and 2 bases from J, leaving 13 bases between. The CDR3 loop is CSVEYGFSQETQYF. CDR3 DNA sequence: TGCAGCGTTGAGTATGGCTTCTCTCAAGAGACCCAGTACTTC. Using reference TRBV29-1 and TRBJ2-5 for the parts outside the CDR3, the full variable domain is SAVISQKPSRDICQRGTSLTIQCQVDSQVTMMFWYRQQPGQSLTLIATANQGSEATYESGFVIDKFPISRPNLTFSTLTVSNMSPEDSSIYLCSVEYGFSQETQYFGPGTRLLVL.

The chain combines TRBV27 with TRBJ1-1; 9 nucleotides line up with TRBD1. V dropped 4 bases and J dropped 6; count of bases not matched to a gene: 6. Looked up from germline, CDR1 is MNHEY and CDR2 is SMNVEV (reference sequence). This CDR3 region has 14 residues. The CDR3 bases are TGTGCCAGCAGTTCCGTGCGGACAGGGGCTGAAGCTTTCTTT. Translating gives CASSSVRTGAEAFF.

V and J are TRBV7-2 and TRBJ2-5, with no clear D. The CDR3 runs to 13 residues. The ends were cut back, 0 bases at V and 2 bases at J, with 4 bases in the middle. Germline CDR1 and CDR2: SGHTA and FQGNSA. CDR3 coding DNA: TGTGCCAGCAGCTTAGCCCAGCAAGAGACCCAGTACTTC. This encodes CASSLAQQETQYF.